This record concerns one T cell receptor (beta chain) sequence. It has no known antigen specificity. No per-base quality is available; no much larger clone lies one base away. For the CD8 naive samples, CD45RO-negative cells were positively selected for CCR7, yielding a CD45RA+CCR7+ population from which TemRA cells were excluded. Donors were healthy HIV-negative adults with no recently reported acute infections or vaccinations. Every donor was a Caucasian adult residing in Nashville, Tennessee, USA. Blood was collected by leukapheresis, and PBMCs were isolated by Ficoll-Histopaque density gradient centrifugation and then cryopreserved in liquid nitrogen vapor phase. Purity and quantity of every magnetically sorted T cell population were checked by analytical flow cytometry. From each sorted fraction, genomic DNA was isolated and quantified by UV absorbance on a Nanodrop 2000c. The CDR3 starts with the cysteine, ends with the phenylalanine, and has 15 residues. Only the CDR3 DNA stays, 45 bases, in frame from base 1. CDR1 and CDR2 are read off the germline V gene as MGHRA and YSYEKL. At the junction V is shortened by 3 bases and J by 6 bases; bases outside the gene matches: 5.

TCR CDR3 regions were amplified from genomic DNA by multiplex PCR using the deep immunoSEQ assay. Extracted genomic DNA from each cell subset was distributed evenly across all wells of several immunoSEQ 96-well plates, and each plate was treated as a replicate. Each replicate PCR for sorted subsets received about 200 ng genomic DNA, equal to about 30,000 T cell genomes. Purified libraries were measured with a Qubit 3.0 fluorometer, size-checked on a Bioanalyzer 2100, and measured again with the KAPA Library Quantification kit. A separate single-read 150-cycle Illumina NextSeq 550 flow cell was used to sequence each immunoSEQ 96-well plate. The original pipeline was this. The immunoSEQ output contained only junctional sequences without quality scores, so filtering could not match that applied to full-length reads. Sequences were annotated with PyIR, a Python wrapper for IgBLAST v1.9, and V/J genes and CDR3 were assigned using IMGT germline references. Reads were filtered out if the reads had weak V/J assignments (E-value above 1e-6), no CDR3, stop codons, out-of-frame junctions, or ambiguous translated residues. V3J clonotypes were defined as sequences sharing an identical inferred V gene, J gene, and CDR3 amino acid sequence. Percentage overlap between repertoires was calculated by dividing the number of shared unique clonotypes by the size of the smaller repertoire. Repertoire richness was assessed with RTK rarefaction, the Chao1 estimator, and Recon v2.1 estimates of unobserved clonotypes. OLGA was used to compute generation probabilities for all TCRbeta clonotypes that the gDNA method yielded from a few donors. What TCRdb holds here is the immuneACCESS table cut down to in-frame rearrangements. Part of the clones is not present; checked against another copy, under half of the missing clones reflect an unresolved V gene, and the others are unexplained. Clone size and V and J calls were adopted from that table, with D and trimming inferred from the DNA. The sample profile shows a few million clones; around 95% of them were found once. Clones ranked in the top ten supply about 1.7% of the sample.

The record originates from a study of shared clonotypes between healthy human individuals (dated by TCRdb to between 2020 and 2021). Regarding the study in general: The cohort comprised two women and a few men aged 18 to 49 years. For each donor, three plates each were used for CD4 naive and CD4 memory, two plates were used for CD8 naive, and one plate was used for CD8 memory. Libraries were prepared and TCR repertoires were sequenced by different laboratories using diverse techniques, in order to increase sequencing depth and limit assay-specific biases. Per donor, leukapheresis produced somewhere between about 0.9 and 10 billion PBMCs. The study deeply sequenced blood TCR repertoires of about 5 healthy adults to estimate repertoire size and the extent of clonotype sharing between individuals.

General study outcomes and caveats: Sampling was limited to blood, and TCR repertoires in tissue likely differ from TCR repertoires in blood. When a handful of donors were compared, the shared fraction of clonotypes was roughly 4.8% for naive CD4, about 4% for naive CD8, roughly 2.3% for memory CD4, and 0.35% to 0.5% for memory CD8. The small number of donors limited the genetic and exposure-history diversity represented. Higher generation probabilities were observed for clonotypes shared by all four sorted-subset donors than for non-shared clonotypes. Incomplete sequencing was indicated by rarefaction of sorted-subset datasets, despite the large sequencing depth. Pairwise subsampling indicated that sequencing depth was expected to affect the degree of clonotype sharing among donors. Naive subsets generally had larger estimated clonotype richness than memory subsets.

Sequenced material: naive CD8+ T cells from PBMCs. Taken with the paper, the label for cell subset or site translates to: CD45RA+CCR7+. This clonotype was obtained from a man between 18 and 35 years old in good health. Some clones in this sample may be carry-over from other donors' samples. The rearranged segments are TRBV4-1 and TRBJ2-2, with 9 junctional bases fitting TRBD1. The nucleotide sequence reads as follows: TGCGCCAGCAGCCAGCTACAGGGGGCCTCCGGGGAGCTGTTTTTT. Its protein product is CASSQLQGASGELFF.